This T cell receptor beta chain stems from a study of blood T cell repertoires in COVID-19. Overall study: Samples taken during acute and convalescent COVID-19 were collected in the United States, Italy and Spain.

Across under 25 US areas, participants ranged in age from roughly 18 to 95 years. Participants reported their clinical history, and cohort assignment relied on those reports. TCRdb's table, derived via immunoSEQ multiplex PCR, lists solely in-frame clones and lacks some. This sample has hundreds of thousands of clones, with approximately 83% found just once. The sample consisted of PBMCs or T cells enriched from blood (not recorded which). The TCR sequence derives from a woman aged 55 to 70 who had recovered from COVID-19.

The chain's CDR3 is CAGGIGDTEAFF. The CDR3 DNA is TGTGCCGGAGGGATTGGGGACACTGAAGCTTTCTTT. This chain joins TRBV6-6 and TRBJ1-1; D is unresolved. With 11 bases removed from V and 3 bases from J, the gap between germline ends came to 13 bases. CDR1 and CDR2 from the germline V gene are MNHNY and SVGAGI (reference sequence). The CDR3 has 12 residues.